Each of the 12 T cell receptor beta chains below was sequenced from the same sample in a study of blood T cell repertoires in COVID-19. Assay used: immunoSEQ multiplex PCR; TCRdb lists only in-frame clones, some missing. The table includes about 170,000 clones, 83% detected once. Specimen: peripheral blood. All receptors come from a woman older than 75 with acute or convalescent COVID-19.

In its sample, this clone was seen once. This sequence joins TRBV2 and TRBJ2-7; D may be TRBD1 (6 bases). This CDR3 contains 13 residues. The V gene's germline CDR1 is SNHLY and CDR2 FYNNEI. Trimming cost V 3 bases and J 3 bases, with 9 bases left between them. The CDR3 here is CASSDRGYYEQYF. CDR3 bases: TGTGCCAGCAGTGACAGGGGTTACTACGAGCAGTACTTC.

The CDR3 region has the DNA TGCAGCGTTGCCGGACAGGGTGTCACCTACGAGCAGTACTTC. Translated: CSVAGQGVTYEQYF. This chain uses TRBV29-1 with TRBJ2-7; 8 bases map to TRBD1. CDR3 size: 14 residues. The V gene's germline CDR1 is SQVTM and CDR2 ANQGSEA. Trimming took 4 bases from V and 2 from J; bases not matched to a gene: 7.

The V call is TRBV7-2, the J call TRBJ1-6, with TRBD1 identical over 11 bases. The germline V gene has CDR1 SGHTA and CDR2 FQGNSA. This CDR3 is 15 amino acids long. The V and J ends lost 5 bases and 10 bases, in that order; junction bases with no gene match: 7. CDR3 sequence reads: CASSPGQGVGSPLHF. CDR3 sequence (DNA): TGTGCCAGCAGCCCGGGACAGGGGGTAGGATCACCCCTCCACTTT.

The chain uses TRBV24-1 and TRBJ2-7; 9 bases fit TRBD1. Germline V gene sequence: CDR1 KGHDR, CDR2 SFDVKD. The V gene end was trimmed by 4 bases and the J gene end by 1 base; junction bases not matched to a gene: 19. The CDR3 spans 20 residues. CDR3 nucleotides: TGTGCCACCAGTGAGGGGCCGGGACAGGGCTTAGCCTTGAAATCCTACGAGCAGTACTTC. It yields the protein CATSEGPGQGLALKSYEQYF.

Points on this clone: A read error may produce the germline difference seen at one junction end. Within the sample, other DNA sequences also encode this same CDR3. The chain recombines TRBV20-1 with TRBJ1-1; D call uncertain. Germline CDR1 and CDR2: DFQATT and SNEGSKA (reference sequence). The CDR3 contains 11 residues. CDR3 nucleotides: TGCAGTGCTGCAGTGAATACTGAAGCTTTCTTT. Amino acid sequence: CSAAVNTEAFF.

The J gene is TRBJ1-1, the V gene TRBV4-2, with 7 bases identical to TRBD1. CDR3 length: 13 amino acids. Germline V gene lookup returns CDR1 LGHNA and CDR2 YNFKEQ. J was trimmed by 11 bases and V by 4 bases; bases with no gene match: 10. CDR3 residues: CASSRTGVPEAFF. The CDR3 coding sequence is TGTGCCAGCAGCCGTACAGGGGTGCCAGAGGCTTTCTTT.

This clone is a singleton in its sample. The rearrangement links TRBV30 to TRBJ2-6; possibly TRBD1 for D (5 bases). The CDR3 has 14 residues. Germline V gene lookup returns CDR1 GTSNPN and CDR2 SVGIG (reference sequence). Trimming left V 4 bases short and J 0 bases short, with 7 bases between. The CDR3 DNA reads TGTGCCTGGATAGGGGTCTCTGGGGCCAACGTCCTGACTTTC. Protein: CAWIGVSGANVLTF.

This CDR3 reads CAISSGFYEQYF. The CDR3 DNA reads as TGTGCCATCAGTTCCGGGTTCTACGAGCAGTACTTC. The chain links TRBV10-3 to TRBJ2-7; no clear D. CDR1 ENHRY and CDR2 SYGVKD come from the germline V gene. V was pared by 5 bases and J by 3 bases, with 8 bases between. This CDR3 spans 12 amino acids.

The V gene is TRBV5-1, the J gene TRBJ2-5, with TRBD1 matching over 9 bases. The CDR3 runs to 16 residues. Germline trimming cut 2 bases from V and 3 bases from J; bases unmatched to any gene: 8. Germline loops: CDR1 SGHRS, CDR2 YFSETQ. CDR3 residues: CASSFTTGTGKETQYF. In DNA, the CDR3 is TGCGCCAGCAGCTTTACCACCGGGACAGGGAAAGAGACCCAGTACTTC. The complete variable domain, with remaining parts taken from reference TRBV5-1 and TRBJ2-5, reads KAGVTQTPRYLIKTRGQQVTLSCSPISGHRSVSWYQQTPGQGLQFLFEYFSETQRNKGNFPGRFSGRQFSNSRSEMNVSTLELGDSALYLCASSFTTGTGKETQYFGPGTRLLVL.

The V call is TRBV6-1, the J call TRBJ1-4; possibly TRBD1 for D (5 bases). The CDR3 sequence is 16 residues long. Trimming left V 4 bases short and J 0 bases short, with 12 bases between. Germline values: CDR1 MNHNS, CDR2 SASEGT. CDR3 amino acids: CASSVQVQATNEKLFF. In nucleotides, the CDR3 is TGTGCCAGCAGTGTACAAGTACAGGCAACTAATGAAAAACTGTTTTTT.

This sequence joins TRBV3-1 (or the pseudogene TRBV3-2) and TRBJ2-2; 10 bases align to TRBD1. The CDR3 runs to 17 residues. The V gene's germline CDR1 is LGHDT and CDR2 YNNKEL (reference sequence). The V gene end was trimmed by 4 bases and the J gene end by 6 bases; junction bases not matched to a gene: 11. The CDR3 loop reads CASSRRQGARIAGELFF. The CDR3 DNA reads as TGTGCCAGCAGCCGGAGACAGGGGGCGAGGATCGCCGGGGAGCTGTTTTTT.

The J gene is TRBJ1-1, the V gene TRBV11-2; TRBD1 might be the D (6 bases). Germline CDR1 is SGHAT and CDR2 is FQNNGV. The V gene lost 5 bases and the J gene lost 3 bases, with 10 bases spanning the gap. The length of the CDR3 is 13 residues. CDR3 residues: CASSPDRYTEAFF. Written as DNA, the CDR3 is TGTGCCAGCAGCCCTGACAGGTACACTGAAGCTTTCTTT.